Below, one T cell receptor (beta chain) is given with its context. Trimming at V came to 4 bases and at J to 7 bases, leaving 4 bases not matched to a gene. There are 15 residues in the CDR3. Germline V gene lookup returns CDR1 LGHNA and CDR2 YSLEER. The data derive from a study of blood T cell repertoires in COVID-19. Study-wide background: Some COVID-19 samples were acute and others convalescent; all came from the United States, Italy and Spain.

TCRdb keeps only in-frame clones here, not all; method: immunoSEQ multiplex PCR. The repertoire has around 250,000 clones, roughly 80% of them found once; the top ten carry approximately 3.2%. The sample taken for sequencing was peripheral blood. The clonotype comes from a woman aged 18 to 35 with acute or convalescent COVID-19. The chain links TRBV4-3 to TRBJ1-4, with 12 bases lining up with TRBD1. CDR3 sequence (DNA): TGCGCCAGCAGCCGGGACAGGGGGCGAAGTGAAAAACTGTTTTTT. Encoded protein: CASSRDRGRSEKLFF.